This T cell receptor beta chain is drawn from a study of somatic mutations in cytotoxic T cells in rheumatoid arthritis. Background on the study: Immediately following diagnosis and ahead of any treatment, patient blood (about 30 ml EDTA) was drawn. Study findings and constraints: For about an eighth of the 65 patients, a single CD8+ clone accounted for more than 20% of CD8+ cells.

Produced via immunoSEQ multiplex PCR; TCRdb's table is partial and in-frame only. The sample lists fewer than 20,000 clones, approximately 80% seen once, with about 12% in the top ten. Germline-derived CDR1 and CDR2 are MDHEN and SYDVKM. The CDR3 has 16 residues. The V gene lost 6 bases and the J gene lost 1 base, with 18 bases spanning the gap. Regarding this clone: Antigen specificity is unknown.

This TCR was recovered from an adult with rheumatoid arthritis. Specimen: CD8+ T cells sorted from blood. The rearrangement links TRBV28 to TRBJ1-1; no clear D gene. CDR3 DNA: TGTGCCAGCAGCCACCCTTATGGGGTGGCGAACACTGAAGCTTTCTTT. It translates to CASSHPYGVANTEAFF. Combining the CDR3 with reference TRBV28 and TRBJ1-1 gives the whole variable domain DVKVTQSSRYLVKRTGEKVFLECVQDMDHENMFWYRQDPGLGLRLIYFSYDVKMKEKGDIPEGYSVSREKKERFSLILESASTNQTSMYLCASSHPYGVANTEAFFGQGTRLTVV.